A single sample gave rise to the 8 T cell receptor beta chains below, sequenced in a study of T cell repertoires in cytomegalovirus infection. These receptors lack a known antigen. One entry per CDR3 protein results from TCRdb running MiXCR on the reads. The repertoire includes 28,000 or so distinct CDR3 sequences, 19% of them detected once, and approximately 80% sits in the top ten. Sequenced material: CD8+ T cells from cultured PBMCs, taken from culture after CMV antigen stimulation. The source of these receptors is a human donor in good health (CMV status not recorded). Some clones in this sample may be carry-over from other donors' samples.

This clonotype occurred many times. V and J are TRBV7-6 and TRBJ2-7; tentative D call: TRBD1 (5 bases). In germline, CDR1 is SGHVS, CDR2 FNYEAQ. The CDR3 loop spans 12 amino acids. V lost 2 bases and J lost 6, with 8 bases in between. Here the CDR3 DNA reads TGTGCCAGCAGCTTATTGGGGCGCGAGCAGTACTTC. Its protein product is CASSLLGREQYF.

In its sample, this clonotype was seen a few times. The V call is TRBV7-2, the J call TRBJ2-3; 11 bases line up with TRBD2. Looked up from germline, CDR1 is SGHTA and CDR2 is FQGNSA. The ends lost 6 bases at V and 4 bases at J; junction bases unmatched: 9. There are 16 residues in the CDR3. CDR3 sequence: CASSLKTSGSADTQYF. The CDR3 DNA sequence: TGTGCCAGCAGTTTGAAAACTAGCGGGAGCGCAGATACGCAGTATTTT.

This clonotype turned up a few times. The chain links TRBV27 to TRBJ2-1; weak D call: TRBD2 (5 bases). Trimming stripped 5 bases from V and 0 bases from J, with 14 bases between. This CDR3 comprises 16 residues. Looked up from germline, CDR1 is MNHEY and CDR2 is SMNVEV (reference sequence). The CDR3 nucleotides are TGTGCCAGCAGTCCGCGGACTGGAAGCTCCTACAATGAGCAGTTCTTC. Amino acids: CASSPRTGSSYNEQFF.

This rearrangement joins TRBV10-3 to TRBJ2-7; TRBD1 might be the D (5 bases). Germline CDR1 and CDR2: ENHRY and SYGVKD. V dropped 5 bases and J dropped 1 base, with 6 bases sitting between them. CDR3 length: 12 amino acids. CDR3 amino acids: CAISQGSYEQYF. DNA for the CDR3: TGTGCCATCAGTCAGGGATCCTACGAGCAGTACTTC.

Only a few counts were recorded for this clonotype. The genes are TRBV7-6 and TRBJ1-1; 7 nucleotides line up with TRBD1. The CDR3 has 14 amino acids. Per the germline V gene, CDR1 is SGHVS and CDR2 is FNYEAQ. After removal of 5 bases from V and 4 bases from J, the junction contained 7 bases not matched to a gene. CDR3 in amino acids: CASSKRQGGTEAFF. CDR3 sequence (DNA): TGTGCCAGCAGCAAAAGACAGGGTGGCACTGAAGCTTTCTTT.

J is TRBJ2-3 and V is TRBV7-8, with D maybe TRBD2 (6 bases). CDR3 length equals 15 residues. Germline CDR1 SGHVS, CDR2 FQNEAQ. V was shortened by 1 base and J by 2 bases, with 10 bases between the two germline ends. Written as DNA, the CDR3 is TGTGCCAGCAGCTTAGAGGGGAGGAACACAGATACGCAGTATTTT. It is translated as CASSLEGRNTDTQYF.

For the CDR3, the DNA is TGCGCCAGCTCCCCACTGGGGAACACTGAAGCTTTCTTT. Protein sequence: CASSPLGNTEAFF. The gene calls are TRBV10-2 and TRBJ1-1; D gene unclear. The CDR3 is 13 amino acids. Germline V gene data show CDR1 as WSHSY and CDR2 as SAAADI. Trimming removed 8 bases from V and 1 base from J, with 11 bases in between.

The chain couples TRBV11-1 to TRBJ2-2; 8 nucleotides align to TRBD2. V lost 3 bases and J lost 5; bases outside the gene matches: 5. CDR3 length equals 15 residues. Germline-derived CDR1 and CDR2 are SGHAT and FQDESV (reference sequence). The CDR3 region is CASSFRRGDTGELFF. The CDR3 bases are TGTGCCAGCAGCTTTAGGCGGGGGGATACCGGGGAGCTGTTTTTT.